In this sample, the clone carrying this T cell receptor (beta chain) turned up a few times. This sample was included in a study of blood T cells in healthy people across ages. Each individual donor underwent a draw of around 9.8 milliliters of peripheral blood. The CDR3 contains 14 residues. Germline V gene lookup returns CDR1 SQVTM and CDR2 ANQGSEA. V was clipped by 6 bases and J by 4 bases, with 18 bases between them. The use of a sample-barcoded 5' primer and a J-beta primer mix characterized a second PCR of about 7 to 12 cycles. TCRdb passed the 5' RACE reads through MiXCR, listing each CDR3 protein once. This sample has 1.5 million to 2 million distinct CDR3 sequences, with about 35% found just once.

The gene calls are TRBV29-1 and TRBJ1-2; no clear D. The clonotype was recovered from a woman aged 30 to 39 in good health. Source material: blood. DNA of the CDR3: TGCAGCGTCATTATAGACGGAGGTGTCTATGGCTACACCTTC. Translation: CSVIIDGGVYGYTF.